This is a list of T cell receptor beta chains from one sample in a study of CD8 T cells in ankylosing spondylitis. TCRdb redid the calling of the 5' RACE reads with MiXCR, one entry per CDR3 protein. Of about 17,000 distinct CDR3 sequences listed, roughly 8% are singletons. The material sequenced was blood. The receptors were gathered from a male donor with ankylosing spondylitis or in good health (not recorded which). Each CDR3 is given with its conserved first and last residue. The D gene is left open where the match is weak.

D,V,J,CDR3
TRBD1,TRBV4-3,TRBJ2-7,CASSQDVPRDRAYEQYF
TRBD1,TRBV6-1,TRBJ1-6,CASHRGILDNSPLHF
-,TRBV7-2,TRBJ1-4,CASSSPRASRSEKLFF
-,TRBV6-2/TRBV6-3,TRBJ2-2,CASSYQRLTGELFF
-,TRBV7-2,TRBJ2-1,CASSLRTINEQFF
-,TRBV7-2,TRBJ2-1,CASTLDRRSHEQFF
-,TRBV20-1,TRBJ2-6,CSVLRDSGANVLTF
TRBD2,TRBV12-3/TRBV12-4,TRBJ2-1,CASSGDYDNEQFF
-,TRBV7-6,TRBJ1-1,CASSPRGGENTEAFF
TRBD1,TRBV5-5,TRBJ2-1,CASSFTGGDYNEQFF
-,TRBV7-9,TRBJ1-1,CASSLALNTEAFF
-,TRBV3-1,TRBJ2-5,CASSQDGTLPETQYF
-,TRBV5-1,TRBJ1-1,CASSLASGANTEAFF
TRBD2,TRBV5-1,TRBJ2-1,CASSLGSGSSYNEQFF
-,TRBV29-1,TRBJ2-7,CSVEEALGAMKYF
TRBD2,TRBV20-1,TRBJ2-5,CSASPLAGVVEETQYF
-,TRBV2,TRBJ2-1,CASIRDSRPNEQFF
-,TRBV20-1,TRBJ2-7,CSASGGMGEQYF
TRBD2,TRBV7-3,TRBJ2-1,CASSSASGSQNEQFF
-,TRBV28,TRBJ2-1,CATALPEQFF
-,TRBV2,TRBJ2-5,CASMLETGTQYF
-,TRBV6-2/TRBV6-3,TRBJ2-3,CASRAAGGITDTQYF
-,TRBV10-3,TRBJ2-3,CAISVGLNTDTQYF
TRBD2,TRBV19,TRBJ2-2,CASSIPLGRVNTGELFF
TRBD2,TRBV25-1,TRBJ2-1,CASSESGTSGNEQFF
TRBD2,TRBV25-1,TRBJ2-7,CASSGGGYEQYF
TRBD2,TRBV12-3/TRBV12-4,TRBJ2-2,CASSPRASGGGELFF
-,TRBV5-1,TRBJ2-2,CASSLVDTELFF
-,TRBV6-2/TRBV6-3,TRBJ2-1,CASSQARWDEQFF
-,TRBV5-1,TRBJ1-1,CASRVPDTPNTEAFF
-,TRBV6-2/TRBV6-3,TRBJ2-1,CASSYWLYNEQFF
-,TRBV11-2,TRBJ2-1,CASSRPGYNEQFF
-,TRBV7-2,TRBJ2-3,CASSVDFTDTQYF
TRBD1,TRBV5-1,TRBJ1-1,CASSQGGTEAFF
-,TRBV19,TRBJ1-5,CASTRSRHSNQPQHF
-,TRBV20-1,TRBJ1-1,CSAGAATRGNTEAFF
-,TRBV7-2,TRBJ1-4,CASSANGVIGEKLFF
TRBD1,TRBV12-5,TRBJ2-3,CASGLQGAADTQYF
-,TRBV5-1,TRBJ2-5,CASSLEGRNQETQYF
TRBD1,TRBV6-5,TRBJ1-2,CASSPITGTGYYGYTF
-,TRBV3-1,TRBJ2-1,CASSRTVNEQFF
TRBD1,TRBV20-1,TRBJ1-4,CSARQGAANEKLFF
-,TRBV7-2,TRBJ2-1,CASSLQTGEYNEQFF
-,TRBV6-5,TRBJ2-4,CASSYYPTTKNIQYF
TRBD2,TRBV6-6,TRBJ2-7,CASSYRTSGFYEQYF
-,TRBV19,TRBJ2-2,CASSTGRGTGELFF
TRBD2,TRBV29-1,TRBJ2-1,CSAQVSGGNEQFF
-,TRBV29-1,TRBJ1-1,CSAKQVQNTEAFF
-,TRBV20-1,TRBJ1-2,CSASLVGYGYTF
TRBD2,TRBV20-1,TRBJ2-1,CSARGGRPNEQFF
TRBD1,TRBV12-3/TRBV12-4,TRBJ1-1,CASSPGTGGYRAFF
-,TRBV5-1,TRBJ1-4,CASSLVAETNEKLFF
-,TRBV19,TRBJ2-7,CASTYEQYF